This TCR beta chain originates from a study of blood T cell repertoires in COVID-19. This clone has only one observation. Clinical history as reported by participants underpinned cohort assignment. CDR1 and CDR2 from the germline V gene are LNHDA and SQIVND (reference sequence). The CDR3 runs 15 residues. The germline V and J ends were trimmed by 6 bases and 0 bases, with 14 bases remaining between them. This table comes from immunoSEQ multiplex PCR, and its TCRdb copy is limited to in-frame clones, with some not included. Seen here are approximately 500,000 clones, 85% to 90% observed once, and the top ten hold 1.5% to 2%.

Sequencing was done on a sample of PBMCs or T cells enriched from blood (not recorded which). This rearrangement joins TRBV19 to TRBJ1-1, with a tentative D call TRBD1 (6 bases). The TCR originated in a woman in her 40s who had recovered from COVID-19. CDR3 coding DNA: TGTGCCAGTAGAACCGGGACACTTCTGAACACTGAAGCTTTCTTT. The encoded protein is CASRTGTLLNTEAFF.